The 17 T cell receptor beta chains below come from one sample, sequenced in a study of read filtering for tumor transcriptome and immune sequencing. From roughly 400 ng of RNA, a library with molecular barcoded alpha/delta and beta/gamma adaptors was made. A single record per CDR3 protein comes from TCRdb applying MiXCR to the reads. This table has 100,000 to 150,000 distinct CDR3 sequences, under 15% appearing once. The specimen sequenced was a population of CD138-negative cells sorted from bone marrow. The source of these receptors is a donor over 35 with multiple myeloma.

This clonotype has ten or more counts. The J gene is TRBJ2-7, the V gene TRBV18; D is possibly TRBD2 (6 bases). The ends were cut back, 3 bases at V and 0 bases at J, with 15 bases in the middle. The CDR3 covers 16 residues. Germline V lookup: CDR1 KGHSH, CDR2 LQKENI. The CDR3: CASSPPSVESSYEQYF. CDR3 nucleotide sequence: TGTGCCAGCTCACCTCCTAGCGTTGAAAGCTCCTACGAGCAGTACTTC.

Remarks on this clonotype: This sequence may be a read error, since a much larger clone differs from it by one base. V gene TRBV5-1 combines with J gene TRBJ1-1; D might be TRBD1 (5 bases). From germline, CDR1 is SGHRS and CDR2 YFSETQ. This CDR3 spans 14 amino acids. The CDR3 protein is CAGSVEAGHTEAFF. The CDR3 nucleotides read TGCGCCGGCAGCGTTGAAGCGGGACACACTGAAGCTTTCTTT.

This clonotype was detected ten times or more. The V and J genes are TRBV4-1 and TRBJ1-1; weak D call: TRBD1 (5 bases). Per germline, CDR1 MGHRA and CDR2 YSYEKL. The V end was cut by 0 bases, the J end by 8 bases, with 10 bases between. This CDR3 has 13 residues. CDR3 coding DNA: TGCGCCAGCAGCCAAGAGGGGCGACCCGAAGCTTTCTTT. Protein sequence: CASSQEGRPEAFF.

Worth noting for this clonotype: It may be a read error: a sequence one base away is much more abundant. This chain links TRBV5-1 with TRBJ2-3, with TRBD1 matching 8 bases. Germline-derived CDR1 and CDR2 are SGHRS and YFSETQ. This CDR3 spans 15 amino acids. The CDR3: CASSLMSGGLGTRYF. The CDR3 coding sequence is TGTGCCAGCAGCTTAATGTCAGGGGGCTTGGGTACGCGGTATTTT.

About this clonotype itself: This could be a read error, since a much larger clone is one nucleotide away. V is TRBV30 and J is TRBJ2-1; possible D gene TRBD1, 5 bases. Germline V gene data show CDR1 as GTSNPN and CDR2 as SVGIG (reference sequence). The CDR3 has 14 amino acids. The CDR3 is CAWSGAGNYNEQLF. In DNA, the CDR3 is TGTGCCTGGAGTGGAGCAGGGAACTACAATGAGCAGCTCTTC.

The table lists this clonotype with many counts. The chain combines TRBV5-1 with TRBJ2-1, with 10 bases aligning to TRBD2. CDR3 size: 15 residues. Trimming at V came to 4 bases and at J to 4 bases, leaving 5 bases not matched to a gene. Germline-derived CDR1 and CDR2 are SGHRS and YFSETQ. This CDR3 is CASSPGTSDYNEQFF. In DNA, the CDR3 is TGCGCCAGCAGCCCCGGGACTAGCGATTACAATGAGCAGTTCTTC. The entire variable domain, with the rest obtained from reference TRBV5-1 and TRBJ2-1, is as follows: KAGVTQTPRYLIKTRGQQVTLSCSPISGHRSVSWYQQTPGQGLQFLFEYFSETQRNKGNFPGRFSGRQFSNSRSEMNVSTLELGDSALYLCASSPGTSDYNEQFFGPGTRLTVL.

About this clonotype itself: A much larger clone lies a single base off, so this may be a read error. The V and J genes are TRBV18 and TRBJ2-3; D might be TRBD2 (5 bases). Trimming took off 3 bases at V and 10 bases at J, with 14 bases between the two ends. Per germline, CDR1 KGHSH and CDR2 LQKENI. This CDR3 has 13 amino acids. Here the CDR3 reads CASSPLRRDSQYF. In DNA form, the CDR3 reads TGTGCCAGCTCACCCCTCCGCCGGGATTCGCAGTATTTT.

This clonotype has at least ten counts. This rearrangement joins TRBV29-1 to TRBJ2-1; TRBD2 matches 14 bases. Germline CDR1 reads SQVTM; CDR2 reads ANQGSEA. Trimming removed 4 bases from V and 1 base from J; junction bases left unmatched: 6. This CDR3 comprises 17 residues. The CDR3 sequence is CSVVGLAGGYSYNEQFF. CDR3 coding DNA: TGCAGCGTTGTAGGACTAGCGGGAGGCTATTCCTACAATGAGCAGTTCTTC.

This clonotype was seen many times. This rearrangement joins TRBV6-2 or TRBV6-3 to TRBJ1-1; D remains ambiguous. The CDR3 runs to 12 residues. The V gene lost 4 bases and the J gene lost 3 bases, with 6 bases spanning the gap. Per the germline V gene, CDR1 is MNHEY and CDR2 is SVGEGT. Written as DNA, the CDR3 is TGTGCCAGCAGTTCCTGGGACACTGAAGCTTTCTTT. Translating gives CASSSWDTEAFF.

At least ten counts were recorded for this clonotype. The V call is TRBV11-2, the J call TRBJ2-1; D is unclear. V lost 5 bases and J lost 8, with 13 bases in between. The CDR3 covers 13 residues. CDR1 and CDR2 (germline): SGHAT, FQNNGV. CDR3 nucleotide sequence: TGTGCCAGCAGCCCCTCCGGGTTGGATGAGCAGTTCTTC. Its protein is CASSPSGLDEQFF. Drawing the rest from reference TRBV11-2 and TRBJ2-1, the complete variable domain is EAGVAQSPRYKIIEKRQSVAFWCNPISGHATLYWYQQILGQGPKLLIQFQNNGVVDDSQLPKDRFSAERLKGVDSTLKIQPAKLEDSAVYLCASSPSGLDEQFFGPGTRLTVL.

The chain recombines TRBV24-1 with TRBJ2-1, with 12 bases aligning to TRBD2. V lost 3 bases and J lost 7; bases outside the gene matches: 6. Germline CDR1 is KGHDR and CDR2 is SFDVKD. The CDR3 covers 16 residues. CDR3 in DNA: TGTGCCACCAGTGATCGACTAGCGGGAGCTTTTAATGAGCAGTTCTTC. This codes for CATSDRLAGAFNEQFF.

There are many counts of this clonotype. CDR3 sequence reads: CASRRTGNTEAFF. The CDR3 DNA reads TGTGCCAGCAGACGGACAGGGAACACTGAAGCTTTCTTT. The chain has TRBV6-2 or TRBV6-3 and TRBJ1-1; 7 bases map to TRBD1. After removal of 6 bases from V and 1 base from J, the junction contained 2 bases not matched to a gene. The CDR3 runs to 13 residues. The germline gives CDR1 MNHEY, CDR2 SVGEGT.

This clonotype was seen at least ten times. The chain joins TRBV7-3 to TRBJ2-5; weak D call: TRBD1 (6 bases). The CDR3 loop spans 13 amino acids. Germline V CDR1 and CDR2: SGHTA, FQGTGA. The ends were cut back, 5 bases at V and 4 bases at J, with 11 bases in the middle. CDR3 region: CASSATGSETQYF. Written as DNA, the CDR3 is TGTGCCAGCAGCGCGACAGGATCAGAGACCCAGTACTTC.

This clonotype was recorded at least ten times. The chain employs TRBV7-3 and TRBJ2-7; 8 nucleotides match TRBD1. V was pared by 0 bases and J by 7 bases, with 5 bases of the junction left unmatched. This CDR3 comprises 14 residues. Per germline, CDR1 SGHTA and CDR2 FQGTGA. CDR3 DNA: TGTGCCAGCAGCTTAACGGACAGGGTAGGGGAGCAGTACTTC. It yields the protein CASSLTDRVGEQYF.

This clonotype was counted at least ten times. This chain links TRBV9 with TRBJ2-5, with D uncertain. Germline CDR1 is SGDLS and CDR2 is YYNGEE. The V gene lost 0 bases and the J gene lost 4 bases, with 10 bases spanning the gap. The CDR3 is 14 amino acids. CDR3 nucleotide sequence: TGTGCCAGCAGCGTAGGGGAACCCCGAGAGACCCAGTACTTC. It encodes CASSVGEPRETQYF.

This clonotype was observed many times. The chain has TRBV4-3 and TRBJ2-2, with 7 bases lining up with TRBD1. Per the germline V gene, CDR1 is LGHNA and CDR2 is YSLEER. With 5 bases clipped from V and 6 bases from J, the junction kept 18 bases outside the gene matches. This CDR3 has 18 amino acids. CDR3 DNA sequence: TGCGCCAGCAGCAAAATTAAGACCGACAGGGATTGGGCCGGGGAGCTGTTTTTT. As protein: CASSKIKTDRDWAGELFF.

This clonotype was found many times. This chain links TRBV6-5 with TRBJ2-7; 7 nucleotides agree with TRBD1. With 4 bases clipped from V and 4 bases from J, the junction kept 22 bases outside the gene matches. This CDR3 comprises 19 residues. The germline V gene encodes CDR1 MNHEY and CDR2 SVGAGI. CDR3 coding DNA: TGTGCCAGCAGTTTTACAGGGGATTATTGGTACTTGCCCCCATACGAGCAGTACTTC. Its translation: CASSFTGDYWYLPPYEQYF.